This T cell receptor (beta chain) is from a study of CD8 T cells in Susac syndrome. V was cut by 1 base and J by 4 bases, with 11 bases left in between. The CDR3 is made up of 14 amino acids. CDR1 is MNHEY, CDR2 SVGAGI, per germline. TEMRA cells were enriched by FACS, and CD4+ and CD8+ T cells were negatively isolated. Reverse transcription of 0.5 to 1 ug RNA was performed with random hexamers. Multiplex PCR with immunoSEQ amplified the TCR beta CDR3 across 54 Vbeta and 13 Jbeta. TCRdb reanalysed the immunoSEQ multiplex PCR reads using MiXCR and keeps one entry per CDR3 protein. The table lists around 180,000 distinct CDR3 sequences, 85% to 95% of them singletons.

Sequencing used CD8+ T cells from PBMCs. The genes are TRBV6-5 and TRBJ2-7, with D perhaps given as TRBD1 or TRBD2 (5 bases each). The receptor was isolated from a human donor with multiple sclerosis. CDR3 nucleotide sequence: TGTGCCAGCAGTTACTTGGACGGGGCGTACGAGCAGTACTTC. Its protein is CASSYLDGAYEQYF.